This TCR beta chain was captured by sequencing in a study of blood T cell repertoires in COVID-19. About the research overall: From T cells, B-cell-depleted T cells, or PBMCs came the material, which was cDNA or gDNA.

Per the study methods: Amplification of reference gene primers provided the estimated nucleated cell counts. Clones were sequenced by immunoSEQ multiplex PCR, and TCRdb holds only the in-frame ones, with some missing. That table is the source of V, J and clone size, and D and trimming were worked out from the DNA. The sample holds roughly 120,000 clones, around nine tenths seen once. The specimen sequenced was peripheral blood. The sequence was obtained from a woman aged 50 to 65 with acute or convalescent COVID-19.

This CDR3 is CASRGTSGGQETQYF. The CDR3 DNA is TGTGCCAGCAGGGGGACTAGCGGCGGCCAAGAGACCCAGTACTTC. This chain joins TRBV6-5 and TRBJ2-5; TRBD2 matches at 11 bases. Germline lookup yields CDR1 MNHEY and CDR2 SVGAGI. The CDR3 totals 15 residues. J was trimmed by 1 base and V by 6 bases; bases with no gene match: 4.